The clone carrying this T cell receptor beta chain was counted many times. TCRdb reprocessed the 5' RACE reads with MiXCR, giving one entry per CDR3 protein. Of 150,000 to 200,000 distinct CDR3 sequences in the sample, approximately 15% were seen once. These data belong to a study of T-cell memory formation after mild COVID-19. The junction had 11 bases not matched to a gene; V was cut back by 6 bases and J by 7 bases. Germline CDR1 is SGHVS and CDR2 is FQNEAQ. The CDR3 consists of 15 residues. The specimen sequenced was PBMCs or a T cell subset sorted from them (not recorded which). The rearrangement joins TRBV7-8 to TRBJ2-1, with 8 bases lining up with TRBD2. This clonotype was obtained from an adult woman who had mild COVID-19 (a few samples of this study predate the infection). Cell type and time point are not known. The CDR3 spells CASRNAPGTSNEQFF. DNA of the CDR3: TGTGCCAGCAGAAACGCGCCCGGGACTAGTAATGAGCAGTTCTTC.